Listed below are T cell receptor beta chains from one sample, sequenced in a study of blood T cell repertoires in COVID-19. Using immunoSEQ multiplex PCR, the repertoire was profiled, and TCRdb retains in-frame clones only, with some absent. The sample holds around 200,000 clones, approximately 79% seen once. Sequencing was carried out using peripheral blood. The receptors were gathered from a young man with active or convalescent COVID-19. The CDR3 runs from the conserved cysteine through the conserved F or W. A D gene is named only where the DNA matches it firmly. For some rows the clone size is stated as once, few or many, or as a class when expanded; others skip it.

v_call	j_call	clone_size	d_call	cdr3_nt	cdr3_aa
TRBV6-1	TRBJ1-2	-	-	TGTGCCAGCAGCGAAGGAACGGGGAGCTATGGCTACACCTTC	CASSEGTGSYGYTF
TRBV10-2	TRBJ2-1	-	-	TGCGCCAGCAGTGAGTCCCCTAGCAGCTCCTACAATGAGCAGTTCTTC	CASSESPSSSYNEQFF
TRBV2	TRBJ1-2	once	-	TGTGCCAGCACGCGGGACTCTGGGCCGAAATGGGGGGGCTACACCTTC	CASTRDSGPKWGGYTF
TRBV30	TRBJ1-5	-	-	TGTGCCTGGAGCCAGACCTCGGGTCAGCCCCAGCATTTT	CAWSQTSGQPQHF
TRBV4-3	TRBJ2-3	-	-	TGCGCCAGCAGCCAAGGCCCAACAGGGTTGGAAGATACGCAGTATTTT	CASSQGPTGLEDTQYF
TRBV4-1	TRBJ2-5	few	-	TGCGCCAGCAGCCAGAGGGAGCAAGAGACCCAGTACTTC	CASSQREQETQYF
TRBV30	TRBJ1-5	-	-	TGTGCCTGGAGTCGGGGGGATAATCAGCCCCAGCATTTT	CAWSRGDNQPQHF
TRBV7-9	TRBJ2-5	-	-	TGTGCCAGCAGCCAACAAGAGACCCAGTACTTC	CASSQQETQYF
TRBV27	TRBJ2-7	-	TRBD2	TGTGCCAGCAGTTTTAGCGGGACGGCCTACGAGCAGTACTTC	CASSFSGTAYEQYF
TRBV27	TRBJ2-1	once	-	TGTGCCAGCACCCAGGAGGGGTTCCGTGAGCAGTTCTTC	CASTQEGFREQFF
TRBV12-5	TRBJ2-5	-	-	TGTGCTAGTGGTTTCGGGGAATCGGCGGGGGCACTCCAAGAGACCCAGTACTTC	CASGFGESAGALQETQYF
TRBV5-5	TRBJ2-3	-	-	TGTGCCAGCAGCGGAAACAGGGACCGTCTCACAGATACGCAGTATTTT	CASSGNRDRLTDTQYF
TRBV23-1	TRBJ1-2	-	-	TGCGCCAGCAGTCCCTGGCGGGGGCTCGGTAACTATGGCTACACCTTC	CASSPWRGLGNYGYTF
TRBV7-2	TRBJ1-6	-	-	TGTGCCAGCAGCTTCGACAGGACGCCCCTCCACTTT	CASSFDRTPLHF
TRBV19	TRBJ2-7	once	-	TGTGCCAGTAGTATAGGGAGGTTACGGGCTTCTACTCAGCACGAGCAGTACTTC	CASSIGRLRASTQHEQYF
TRBV6-5	TRBJ1-1	-	-	TGTGCCAGCAGTTACGAGGGTCCGACGAACACTGAAGCTTTCTTT	CASSYEGPTNTEAFF
TRBV19	TRBJ2-3	-	-	TGTGCCAGTAGTAAAAGTCCGGGCACAGATACGCAGTATTTT	CASSKSPGTDTQYF
TRBV5-8	TRBJ1-1	-	-	TGTGCCAGCAGCCGCGGGGTTTGGACTGAAGCTTTCTTT	CASSRGVWTEAFF
TRBV9	TRBJ2-1	-	-	TGTGCCAGCAGCGATCGGACATCCTCCAATGAGCAGTTCTTC	CASSDRTSSNEQFF
TRBV7-8	TRBJ1-2	-	TRBD1	TGTGCCAGCAGCCGGGGCCAGGACAGGAGGAACTATGGCTACACCTTC	CASSRGQDRRNYGYTF
TRBV6-2/TRBV6-3	TRBJ2-7	-	-	TGTGCCAGCAGTTACTCGAATGGGCAGACATACGAGCAGTACTTC	CASSYSNGQTYEQYF
TRBV5-1	TRBJ2-3	few	TRBD1	TGCGCCAGCAGCTTGGTGGGGACAGGGGGCACAGATACGCAGTATTTT	CASSLVGTGGTDTQYF
TRBV6-6	TRBJ2-1	-	-	TGTGCCAGCAGTGACCTGAGACGGGGAGCTAATGAGCAGTTCTTC	CASSDLRRGANEQFF
TRBV30	TRBJ1-4	-	TRBD1	TGTGCCTGGAGTTTGGGACAGGGGGATGAAAAACTGTTTTTT	CAWSLGQGDEKLFF
TRBV3-1/TRBV3-2	TRBJ2-1	-	-	TGTGCCAGCAGCTCCTCTTGGACTGCCGATGAGCAGTTCTTC	CASSSSWTADEQFF
TRBV5-4	TRBJ2-1	once	TRBD2	TGTGCCAGCAGCTGGACTAGCGGGAGCAGGGGGAGCTCCTACAATGAGCAGTTCTTC	CASSWTSGSRGSSYNEQFF
TRBV11-2	TRBJ1-1	-	-	TGTGCCAGCAGCTTAGATGAGGTTGCAAGGCGTGCTTTCTTT	CASSLDEVARRAFF
TRBV5-4	TRBJ2-2	-	TRBD2	TGTGCCAGCAGCTTGTCGGCGGGAGGGTACACCGGGGAGCTGTTTTTT	CASSLSAGGYTGELFF
TRBV15	TRBJ2-1	few	-	TGTGCCACCAGCAGAGATAGACTAAGTAACGATGAGCAGTTCTTC	CATSRDRLSNDEQFF
TRBV29-1	TRBJ2-7	-	TRBD1	TGCAGCGTGGTCCCGGGACAGGGTGGCTACGAGCAGTACTTC	CSVVPGQGGYEQYF
TRBV6-2/TRBV6-3	TRBJ1-1	-	-	TGTGCCAGCAGCACGGAGGGGATCGGAGCTTTCTTT	CASSTEGIGAFF
TRBV6-5	TRBJ1-5	-	-	TGTGCCAGCAGTTTTACAGGGAGGGTGAATCAGCCCCAGCATTTT	CASSFTGRVNQPQHF
TRBV30	TRBJ1-1	-	-	TGTGCCTGGAGTGTTGGCCCAAACACTGAAGCTTTCTTT	CAWSVGPNTEAFF
TRBV10-2	TRBJ2-7	-	TRBD2	TGCGCCAGCAGTTCTGCTAGCGGGGCTGCCTACGAGCAGTACTTC	CASSSASGAAYEQYF
TRBV5-6	TRBJ1-1	few	-	TGTGCCAGCAGCTTGGTGAGGTGGTCTGAAGCTTTCTTT	CASSLVRWSEAFF
TRBV3-1/TRBV3-2	TRBJ2-3	-	-	TGTGCCAGCAGCCGACAGGTCGAATTCACAGATACGCAGTATTTT	CASSRQVEFTDTQYF
TRBV3-1/TRBV3-2	TRBJ2-2	-	TRBD1	TGTGCCAGCAGTCCCGGGACAGCGAACACCGGGGAGCTGTTTTTT	CASSPGTANTGELFF
TRBV10-1	TRBJ1-1	-	TRBD1	TGCGCCAGCAGTGAGTGGACAGGGGGCGAAGCTTTCTTT	CASSEWTGGEAFF
TRBV4-1	TRBJ2-7	-	TRBD1	TGCGCCAGCAGCCAAGGAAGGGGACAGGCCAGAGCCTACGAGCAGTACTTC	CASSQGRGQARAYEQYF
TRBV7-9	TRBJ1-2	-	-	TGTGCCAGCAGCTTCATGAACGCGGCTAACTATGGCTACACCTTC	CASSFMNAANYGYTF
TRBV11-3	TRBJ1-3	-	-	TGTGCCAGCAGCTTACGGAGTAGCTCTGGAAACACCATATATTTT	CASSLRSSSGNTIYF
TRBV5-1	TRBJ1-4	-	-	TGCGCCAGCAGCCCGCAACAGGGATGGGATGAAAAACTGTTTTTT	CASSPQQGWDEKLFF
TRBV3-1/TRBV3-2	TRBJ1-5	-	-	TGTGCCAGCAGCCAAGATCCGGGCAATCAGCCCCAGCATTTT	CASSQDPGNQPQHF
TRBV5-4	TRBJ2-3	-	-	TGTGCCAGCAGGCTGAGGGGGGGTTCCACAGATACGCAGTATTTT	CASRLRGGSTDTQYF
TRBV5-1	TRBJ2-5	-	TRBD1	TGCGCCAGCAGCTTAAGACAGGGTGGGGGCCAAGAGACCCAGTACTTC	CASSLRQGGGQETQYF
TRBV24-1	TRBJ2-3	-	-	TGTGCCACCAGTGATTTAGGCGGGAGCACAGATACGCAGTATTTT	CATSDLGGSTDTQYF
TRBV19	TRBJ1-1	-	TRBD1	TGTGCCTCTAACCGGGACAGGCCCGCTTTGAACACTGAAGCTTTCTTT	CASNRDRPALNTEAFF
TRBV7-2	TRBJ2-7	-	TRBD2	TGTGCCAGCAGCATAGCGGGCGGGAGCTCCTACGAGCAGTACTTC	CASSIAGGSSYEQYF
TRBV7-3	TRBJ2-1	-	-	TGTGCCAGCAGCTTAAGAAAAGGTACAGACAATGAGCAGTTCTTC	CASSLRKGTDNEQFF
TRBV4-1	TRBJ1-1	-	-	TGCGCCAGCAGCCCGATTACAGGGCGAGGTACTGAAGCTTTCTTT	CASSPITGRGTEAFF
TRBV11-3	TRBJ2-7	-	TRBD2	TGTGCCAGCAGCTTTCTAGCGGGCCATACCTACGAGCAGTACTTC	CASSFLAGHTYEQYF
TRBV27	TRBJ2-3	once	TRBD1	TGTGCCAGCAGTTCCTTAGGGACAGAGTCCTTCACAGATACGCAGTATTTT	CASSSLGTESFTDTQYF
TRBV4-1	TRBJ1-5	once	-	TGCGCCAGCAGCCAAGCCGGACAGCCCAATCAGCCCCAGCATTTT	CASSQAGQPNQPQHF